Sequencing of this TCR beta chain was carried out in a study of OX40 agonist ivuxolimab in advanced cancers. The CDR3 spans 15 residues. Germline-derived CDR1 and CDR2 are SGDLS and YYNGEE. The V and J ends lost 8 bases and 7 bases, in that order; junction bases with no gene match: 11. Sequencing used immunoSEQ multiplex PCR; TCRdb keeps in-frame clones, though not all of them. Of approximately 94,000 clones listed, under 90% were seen once; the top ten hold roughly 1.1%. This clone has only one observation. V usage is TRBV9 and J usage is TRBJ1-6; 8 nucleotides line up with TRBD1. This sequence was found in an adult with an advanced solid tumor such as melanoma, head and neck, liver or kidney cancer. This material consisted of CD4+ or CD8+ T cells sorted from blood, taken in a trial of the OX40 agonist ivuxolimab. Here the CDR3 reads CASQGQASINSPLHF. The CDR3 DNA is TGTGCCAGTCAGGGACAGGCCTCAATAAATTCACCCCTCCACTTT.